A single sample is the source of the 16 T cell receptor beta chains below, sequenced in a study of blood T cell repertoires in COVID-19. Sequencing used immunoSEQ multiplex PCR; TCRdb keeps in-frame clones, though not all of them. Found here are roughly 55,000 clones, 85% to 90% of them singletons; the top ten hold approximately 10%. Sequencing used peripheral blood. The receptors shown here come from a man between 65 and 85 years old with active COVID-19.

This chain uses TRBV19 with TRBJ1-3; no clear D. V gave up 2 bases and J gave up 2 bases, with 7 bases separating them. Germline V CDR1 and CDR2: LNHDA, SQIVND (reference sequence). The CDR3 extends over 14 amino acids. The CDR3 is CASSIKATGNTIYF. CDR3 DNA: TGTGCCAGTAGTATAAAAGCCACTGGAAACACCATATATTTT.

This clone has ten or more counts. This CDR3 reads CASSQENFQGGAYEQYF. In DNA, the CDR3 is TGCGCCAGCAGCCAAGAGAATTTCCAGGGGGGTGCCTACGAGCAGTACTTC. The genes are TRBV4-3 and TRBJ2-7; D may be TRBD1 (7 bases). V was shortened by 0 bases and J by 2 bases, with 17 bases between the two germline ends. The CDR3 sequence is 17 residues long. Germline V gene lookup returns CDR1 LGHNA and CDR2 YSLEER.

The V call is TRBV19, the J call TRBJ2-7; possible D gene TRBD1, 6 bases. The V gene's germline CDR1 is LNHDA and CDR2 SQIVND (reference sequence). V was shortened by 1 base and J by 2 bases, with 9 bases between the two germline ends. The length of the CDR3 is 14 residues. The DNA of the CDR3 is TGTGCCAGTAGTATAGTACAGGGTCCCTACGAGCAGTACTTC. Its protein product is CASSIVQGPYEQYF.

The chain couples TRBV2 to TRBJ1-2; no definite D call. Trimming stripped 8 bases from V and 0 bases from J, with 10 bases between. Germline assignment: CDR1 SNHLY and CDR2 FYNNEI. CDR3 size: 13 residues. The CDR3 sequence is CASEAESNYGYTF. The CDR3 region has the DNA TGTGCCAGCGAGGCAGAATCTAACTATGGCTACACCTTC.

The CDR3 loop reads CASSQEPRGGPETDTQYF. The DNA for the CDR3 is TGCGCCAGCAGCCAAGAACCAAGAGGGGGCCCGGAGACTGATACGCAGTATTTT. The chain recombines TRBV4-3 with TRBJ2-3; 7 bases map to TRBD1. This CDR3 has 18 amino acids. V dropped 0 bases and J dropped 6; count of bases not matched to a gene: 15. The germline CDR1 and CDR2 sequences are LGHNA and YSLEER.

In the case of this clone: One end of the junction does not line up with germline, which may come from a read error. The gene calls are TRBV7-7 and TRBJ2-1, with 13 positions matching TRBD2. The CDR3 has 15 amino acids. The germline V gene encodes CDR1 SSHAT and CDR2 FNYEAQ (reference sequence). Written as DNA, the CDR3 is TGTGCTAGCAGCCTCCGACTAGCGGGGGGCAATGAGCAGTTCTTC. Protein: CASSLRLAGGNEQFF.

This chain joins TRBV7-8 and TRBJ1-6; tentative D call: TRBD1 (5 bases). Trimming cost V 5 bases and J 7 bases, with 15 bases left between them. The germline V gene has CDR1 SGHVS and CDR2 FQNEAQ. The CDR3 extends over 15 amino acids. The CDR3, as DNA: TGTGCCAGCAGCCCTCAGGGAGGTGGAAATTCACCCCTCCACTTT. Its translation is CASSPQGGGNSPLHF.

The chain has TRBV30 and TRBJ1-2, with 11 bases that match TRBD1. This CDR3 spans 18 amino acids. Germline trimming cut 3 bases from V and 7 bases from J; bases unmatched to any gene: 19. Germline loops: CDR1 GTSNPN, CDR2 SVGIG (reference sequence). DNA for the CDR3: TGTGCCTGGAGCCCACTCCCGCCGCCTCCGGGACAGGGGGGTGGCTACACCTTC. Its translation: CAWSPLPPPPGQGGGYTF.

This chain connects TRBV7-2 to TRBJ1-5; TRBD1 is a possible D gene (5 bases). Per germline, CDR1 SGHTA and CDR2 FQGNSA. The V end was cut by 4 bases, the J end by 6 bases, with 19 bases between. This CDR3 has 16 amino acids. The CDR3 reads CASSSSSGGGGQPQHF. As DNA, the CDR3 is TGTGCCAGCAGCTCAAGTTCTGGGGGAGGCGGTCAGCCCCAGCATTTT.

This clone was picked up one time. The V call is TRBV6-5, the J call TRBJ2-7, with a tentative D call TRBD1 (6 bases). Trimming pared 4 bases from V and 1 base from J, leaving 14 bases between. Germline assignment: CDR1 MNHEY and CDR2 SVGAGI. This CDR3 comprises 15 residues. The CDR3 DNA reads TGTGCCAGCAGTTCCCCGACAGGTGGATCCTACGAGCAGTACTTC. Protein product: CASSSPTGGSYEQYF.

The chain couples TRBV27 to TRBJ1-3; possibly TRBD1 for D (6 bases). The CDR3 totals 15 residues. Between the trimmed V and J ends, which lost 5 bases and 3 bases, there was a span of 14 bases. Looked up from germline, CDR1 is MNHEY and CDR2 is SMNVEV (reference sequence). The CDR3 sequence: CASSPLTGSGNTIYF. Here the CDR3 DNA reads TGTGCCAGCAGTCCCCTCACAGGGAGTGGAAACACCATATATTTT.

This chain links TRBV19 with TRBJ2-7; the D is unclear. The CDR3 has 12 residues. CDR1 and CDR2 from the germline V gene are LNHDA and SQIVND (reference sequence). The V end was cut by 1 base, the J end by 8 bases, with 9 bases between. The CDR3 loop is CASSIGPGQQYF. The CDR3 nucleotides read TGTGCCAGTAGTATAGGCCCAGGCCAGCAGTACTTC.

The CDR3 sequence is CASSFERNTEAFF. The CDR3 DNA sequence: TGTGCCAGCAGCTTTGAGCGGAACACTGAAGCTTTCTTT. This rearrangement joins TRBV7-2 to TRBJ1-1; no firm D call. The V and J ends lost 3 bases and 1 base respectively, with 6 bases between them. The CDR3 runs to 13 residues. The germline V gene encodes CDR1 SGHTA and CDR2 FQGNSA.

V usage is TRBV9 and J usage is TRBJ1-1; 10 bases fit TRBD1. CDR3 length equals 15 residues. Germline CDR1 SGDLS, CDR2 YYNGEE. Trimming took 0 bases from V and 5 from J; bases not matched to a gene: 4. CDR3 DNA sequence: TGTGCCAGCAGCGTAGGGGGACAGGGGTGGACTGAAGCTTTCTTT. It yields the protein CASSVGGQGWTEAFF.

The chain's CDR3 is CSVRFSGNTIYF. DNA of the CDR3: TGCAGCGTCAGGTTTAGTGGAAACACCATATATTTT. The chain combines TRBV29-1 with TRBJ1-3, with D uncertain. Trimming stripped 6 bases from V and 3 bases from J, with 9 bases between. This CDR3 region has 12 residues. CDR1 is SQVTM, CDR2 ANQGSEA, per germline.

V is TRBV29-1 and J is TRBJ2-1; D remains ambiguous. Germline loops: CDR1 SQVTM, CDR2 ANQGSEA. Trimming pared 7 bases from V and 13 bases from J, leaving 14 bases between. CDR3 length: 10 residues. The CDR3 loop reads CSADPGPQFF. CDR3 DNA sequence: TGCAGCGCCGACCCGGGTCCCCAGTTCTTC.